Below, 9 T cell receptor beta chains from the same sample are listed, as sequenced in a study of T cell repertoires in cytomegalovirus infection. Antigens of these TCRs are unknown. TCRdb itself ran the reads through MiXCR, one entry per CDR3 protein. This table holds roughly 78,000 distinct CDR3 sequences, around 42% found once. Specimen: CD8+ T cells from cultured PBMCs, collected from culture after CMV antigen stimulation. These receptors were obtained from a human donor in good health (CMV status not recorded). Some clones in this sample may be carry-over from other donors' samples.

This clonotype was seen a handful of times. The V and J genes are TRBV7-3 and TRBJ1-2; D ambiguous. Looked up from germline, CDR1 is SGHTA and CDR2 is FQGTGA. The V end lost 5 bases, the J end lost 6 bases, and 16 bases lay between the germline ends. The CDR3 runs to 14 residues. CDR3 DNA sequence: TGTGCCAGCAGCCAAACCGGGTCTCTGAATGGCTACACCTTC. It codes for CASSQTGSLNGYTF.

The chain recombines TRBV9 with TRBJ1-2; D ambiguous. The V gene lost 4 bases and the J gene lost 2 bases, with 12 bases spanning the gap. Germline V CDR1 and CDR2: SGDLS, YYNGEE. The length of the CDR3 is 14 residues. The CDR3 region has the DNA TGTGCCAGCAGCTCCTCGGGGTCCAACTATGGCTACACCTTC. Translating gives CASSSSGSNYGYTF.

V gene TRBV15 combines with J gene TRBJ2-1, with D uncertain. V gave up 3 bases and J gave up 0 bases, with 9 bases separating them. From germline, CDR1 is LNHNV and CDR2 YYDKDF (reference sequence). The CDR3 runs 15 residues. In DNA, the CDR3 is TGTGCCACCAGCAGTCCCGGTAGCTCCTACAATGAGCAGTTCTTC. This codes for CATSSPGSSYNEQFF.

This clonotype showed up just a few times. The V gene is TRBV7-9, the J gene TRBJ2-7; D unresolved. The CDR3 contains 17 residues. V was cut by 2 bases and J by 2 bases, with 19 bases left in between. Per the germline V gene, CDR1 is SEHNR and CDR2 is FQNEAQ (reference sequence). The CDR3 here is CASSLRARSDPTYEQYF. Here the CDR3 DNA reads TGTGCCAGCAGCTTAAGGGCCAGATCTGACCCAACCTACGAGCAGTACTTC.

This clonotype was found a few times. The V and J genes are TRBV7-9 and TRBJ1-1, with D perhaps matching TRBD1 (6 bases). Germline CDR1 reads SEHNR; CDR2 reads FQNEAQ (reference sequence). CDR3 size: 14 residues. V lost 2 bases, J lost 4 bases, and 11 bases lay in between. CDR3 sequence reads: CASSLQGMGTEAFF. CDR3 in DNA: TGTGCCAGCAGCTTACAGGGGATGGGCACTGAAGCTTTCTTT.

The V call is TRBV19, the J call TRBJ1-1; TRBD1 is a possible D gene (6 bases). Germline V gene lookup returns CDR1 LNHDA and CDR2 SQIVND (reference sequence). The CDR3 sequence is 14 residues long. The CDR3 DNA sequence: TGTGTTACGTCCTTCGGGGACAAGTTTCGGGAAGCTTTCTTT. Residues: CVTSFGDKFREAFF.

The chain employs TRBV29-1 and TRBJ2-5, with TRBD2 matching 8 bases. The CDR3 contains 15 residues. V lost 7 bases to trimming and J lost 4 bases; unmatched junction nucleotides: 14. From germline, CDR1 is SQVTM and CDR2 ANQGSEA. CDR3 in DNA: TGCAGCGCTGGCTCGGTTCGGGGGGGCCGAGAGACCCAGTACTTC. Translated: CSAGSVRGGRETQYF.

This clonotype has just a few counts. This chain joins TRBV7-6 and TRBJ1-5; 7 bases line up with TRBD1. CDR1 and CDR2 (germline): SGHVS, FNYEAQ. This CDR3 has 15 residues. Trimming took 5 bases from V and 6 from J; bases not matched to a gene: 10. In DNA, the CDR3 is TGTGCCAGCAGCGTAAGACAGGGTTACGGTCAGCCCCAGCATTTT. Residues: CASSVRQGYGQPQHF. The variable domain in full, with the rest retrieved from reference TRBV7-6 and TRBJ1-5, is GAGVSQSPRYKVTKRGQDVALRCDPISGHVSLYWYRQALGQGPEFLTYFNYEAQQDKSGLPNDRFSAERPEGSISTLTIQRTEQRDSAMYRCASSVRQGYGQPQHFGDGTRLSIL.

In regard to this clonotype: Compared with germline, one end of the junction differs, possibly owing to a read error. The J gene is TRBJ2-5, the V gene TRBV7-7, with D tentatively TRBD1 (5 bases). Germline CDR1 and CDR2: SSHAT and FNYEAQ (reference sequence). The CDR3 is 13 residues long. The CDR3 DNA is TGTGCTAGCAGCTTAAGCGACAGAGAGACCCAGTACTTC. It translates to CASSLSDRETQYF.